This T cell receptor (beta chain) was sequenced for a study of control samples from healthy donors and cancer patients. This clone appeared a single time. In germline, CDR1 is SGHAT, CDR2 FQNNGV. Trimming took 10 bases from V and 5 from J, leaving 32 bases between them. This CDR3 has 18 amino acids. Sequenced by immunoSEQ multiplex PCR; TCRdb stores in-frame clones only, minus some. The sample holds some 210,000 clones, about nine tenths seen once. This chain links TRBV11-2 with TRBJ1-1; D possibly corresponds to TRBD1 (6 bases). The material sequenced was blood. The receptor was isolated from a man aged 25 to 40 in good health. The CDR3 bases are TGTGCCACCAAGTCACCAGACAGGCTATTTACCCTCGGGACTGAAGCTTTCTTT. The encoded protein is CATKSPDRLFTLGTEAFF.